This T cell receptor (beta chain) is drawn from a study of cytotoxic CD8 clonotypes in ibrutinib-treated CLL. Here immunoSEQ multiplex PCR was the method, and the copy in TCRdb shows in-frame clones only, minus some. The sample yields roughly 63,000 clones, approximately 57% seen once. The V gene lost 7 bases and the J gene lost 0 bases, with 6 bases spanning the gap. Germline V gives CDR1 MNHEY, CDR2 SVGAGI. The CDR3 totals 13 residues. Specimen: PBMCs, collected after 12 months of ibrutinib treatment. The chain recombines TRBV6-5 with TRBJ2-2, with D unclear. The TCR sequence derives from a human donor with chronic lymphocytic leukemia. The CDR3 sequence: CASISANTGELFF. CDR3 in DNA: TGTGCCAGCATTTCTGCGAACACCGGGGAGCTGTTTTTT.